The 21 T cell receptor beta chains in this list originate from one sample, sequenced in a study of blood T cell repertoires in COVID-19. Sequencing was performed with immunoSEQ multiplex PCR; in TCRdb, only in-frame clones are kept and a portion is missing. Among fewer than 80,000 clones listed, more than 75% were seen once. The sequencing input was peripheral blood. Receptor source: a man between 70 and 80 years old with acute or convalescent COVID-19.

The chain is built from TRBV6-4 and TRBJ1-1; the D is unclear. There are 15 residues in the CDR3. Germline V gene lookup returns CDR1 MRHNA and CDR2 SNTAGT. The V and J ends lost 8 bases and 5 bases respectively, with 21 bases between them. The CDR3 loop is CASRKEGGVVTEAFF. The CDR3 nucleotides read TGTGCCAGCCGAAAAGAGGGCGGGGTGGTAACTGAAGCTTTCTTT.

This clone was found once. The chain employs TRBV9 and TRBJ2-5; D might be TRBD1 (5 bases). Trimming shortened V by 0 bases and J by 5 bases, and 8 bases separated the two germline ends. The CDR3 consists of 13 residues. Germline V gene sequence: CDR1 SGDLS, CDR2 YYNGEE. The CDR3 sequence is CASSVEGSETQYF. In nucleotides, the CDR3 is TGTGCCAGCAGCGTAGAGGGGTCCGAGACCCAGTACTTC.

The V and J genes are TRBV12-5 and TRBJ2-5; D gene ambiguous. The CDR3 covers 11 residues. Looked up from germline, CDR1 is LGHNT and CDR2 is FRNRAP. V was trimmed by 4 bases and J by 5 bases, leaving 5 bases between them. CDR3 coding DNA: TGTGCTAGTGGTTCTCGGGAGACCCAGTACTTC. Translating it yields CASGSRETQYF.

This chain uses TRBV7-3 with TRBJ2-2, with D unresolved. V dropped 4 bases and J dropped 1 base, with 10 bases sitting between them. The CDR3 spans 15 residues. From germline, CDR1 is SGHTA and CDR2 FQGTGA. CDR3 in amino acids: CASSYFGGNTGELFF. CDR3 nucleotides: TGTGCCAGCAGCTACTTTGGCGGGAACACCGGGGAGCTGTTTTTT.

The table lists this clone with a count of one. The chain links TRBV7-6 to TRBJ1-4, with 7 positions matching TRBD1. Germline assignment: CDR1 SGHVS and CDR2 FNYEAQ. This CDR3 is built from 15 residues. With V trimmed by 4 bases and J by 2 bases, 4 bases remained unmatched. The DNA for the CDR3 is TGTGCCAGCAGCTCAGGGGGTCGGACTAATGAAAAACTGTTTTTT. This sequence encodes CASSSGGRTNEKLFF.

The chain carries TRBV5-8 and TRBJ2-6; D gene uncertain. Between the trimmed V and J ends, which lost 4 bases and 0 bases, there was a span of 11 bases. The CDR3 has 16 amino acids. Germline V lookup: CDR1 SGHTS, CDR2 YDEGEE. The CDR3 region is CASSGPSRSGANVLTF. In DNA, the CDR3 is TGTGCCAGCAGCGGCCCGTCTCGCTCTGGGGCCAACGTCCTGACTTTC.

The chain is built from TRBV11-1 and TRBJ2-7; possibly TRBD1 for D (6 bases). The germline V and J ends were trimmed by 5 bases and 7 bases, with 21 bases remaining between them. CDR3 length equals 15 residues. Germline assignment: CDR1 SGHAT and CDR2 FQDESV (reference sequence). In DNA form, the CDR3 reads TGTGCCAGCAGCCCTCGCTCGAGACAGGCTACGGAGCAGTACTTC. It yields the protein CASSPRSRQATEQYF.

The chain is built from TRBV6-5 and TRBJ1-3; 7 nucleotides agree with TRBD1. J gave up 3 bases and V 5 bases, and 4 bases lay outside the gene matches. CDR1 and CDR2 from the germline V gene are MNHEY and SVGAGI. This CDR3 is built from 14 residues. CDR3 protein: CASSTRGSGNTIYF. The CDR3 nucleotides are TGTGCCAGCAGTACCAGGGGGAGTGGAAACACCATATATTTT.

The genes are TRBV30 and TRBJ1-5; no clear D gene. The V end lost 3 bases, the J end lost 4 bases, and 4 bases lay between the germline ends. This CDR3 is 11 amino acids long. Germline values: CDR1 GTSNPN, CDR2 SVGIG (reference sequence). The CDR3 protein is CAWRLNQPQHF. In nucleotides, the CDR3 is TGTGCCTGGAGATTAAATCAGCCCCAGCATTTT.

The DNA of the CDR3 is TGCGCCAGCAGCTTGCAAGGTCAGGACTATAATTCACCCCTCCACTTT. Encoded protein: CASSLQGQDYNSPLHF. The V and J genes are TRBV5-1 and TRBJ1-6; D is ambiguous. Between the trimmed V and J ends, which lost 1 base and 3 bases, there was a span of 11 bases. In germline, CDR1 is SGHRS, CDR2 YFSETQ. The CDR3 length is 16 residues.

The CDR3 DNA reads TGTGCCAGCAGCGTGGGACTAGCCTCGGCAGCGGGTACGCAGTATTTT. Translating gives CASSVGLASAAGTQYF. V is TRBV5-4 and J is TRBJ2-3; 9 positions agree with TRBD2. V was clipped by 4 bases and J by 8 bases; unmatched bases: 14. This CDR3 contains 16 residues. Germline assignment: CDR1 SGHNT and CDR2 YYREEE (reference sequence).

The chain employs TRBV7-3 and TRBJ2-5; 9 nucleotides line up with TRBD1. CDR3 length: 16 amino acids. Looked up from germline, CDR1 is SGHTA and CDR2 is FQGTGA. Trimming cost V 3 bases and J 5 bases; bases outside gene matches: 10. For the CDR3, the DNA is TGTGCCAGCAGCTTCGAGGGACAGGGTCCAGGGGAGACCCAGTACTTC. This translates into CASSFEGQGPGETQYF.

This clone was observed a single time. The chain is built from TRBV18 and TRBJ1-1; D possibly corresponds to TRBD1 (5 bases). Between the trimmed V and J ends, which lost 3 bases and 1 base, there was a span of 9 bases. The length of the CDR3 is 14 residues. Germline V lookup: CDR1 KGHSH, CDR2 LQKENI. Here the CDR3 reads CASSPTGGNTEAFF. CDR3 nucleotide sequence: TGTGCCAGCTCACCGACGGGGGGGAACACTGAAGCTTTCTTT.

This clone was picked up one time. This sequence joins TRBV29-1 and TRBJ2-3, with D possibly being TRBD2 (6 bases). The CDR3 is made up of 15 amino acids. Germline V lookup: CDR1 SQVTM, CDR2 ANQGSEA. Trimming removed 4 bases from V and 0 bases from J, with 14 bases in between. CDR3 coding DNA: TGCAGCGTTGTCCACCTAGCGTCTAGCACAGATACGCAGTATTTT. Amino acid sequence: CSVVHLASSTDTQYF.

The rearrangement uses TRBV30 and TRBJ1-1, with 8 nucleotides matching TRBD1. V dropped 4 bases and J dropped 4; count of bases not matched to a gene: 5. Per germline, CDR1 GTSNPN and CDR2 SVGIG (reference sequence). This CDR3 contains 13 residues. The CDR3: CAWNPDRVTEAFF. The CDR3 nucleotides are TGTGCCTGGAACCCGGACAGGGTCACTGAAGCTTTCTTT.

The chain couples TRBV5-1 to TRBJ1-1; perhaps TRBD1 as D (5 bases). The V gene's germline CDR1 is SGHRS and CDR2 YFSETQ. Trimming pared 5 bases from V and 7 bases from J, leaving 12 bases between. This CDR3 is built from 12 residues. The CDR3 here is CASSGGVLEAFF. DNA of the CDR3: TGCGCCAGCAGTGGAGGGGTCCTTGAAGCTTTCTTT.

CDR3 region: CASSANTGGGETQYF. Written as DNA, the CDR3 is TGCGCCAGCAGCGCTAATACAGGGGGTGGAGAGACCCAGTACTTC. The chain combines TRBV5-1 with TRBJ2-5, with 8 bases identical to TRBD1. This CDR3 comprises 15 residues. Losses at the gene ends were 4 bases for V and 4 bases for J; bases not matched to a gene: 9. CDR1 SGHRS and CDR2 YFSETQ come from the germline V gene.

This clone was seen only once. CDR3 DNA sequence: TGTGCCAGCAGTCCCTTGAAGGGGGCCTATAATTCACCCCTCCACTTT. It codes for CASSPLKGAYNSPLHF. V gene TRBV28 combines with J gene TRBJ1-6; perhaps TRBD1 as D (6 bases). CDR3 length equals 16 residues. V dropped 5 bases and J dropped 2 bases, with 13 bases sitting between them. The germline V gene has CDR1 MDHEN and CDR2 SYDVKM.

This clone was recorded only once. The rearrangement joins TRBV9 to TRBJ2-5, with TRBD2 matching 13 bases. CDR3 length: 17 amino acids. Trimming cost V 3 bases and J 7 bases; bases outside gene matches: 12. Per germline, CDR1 SGDLS and CDR2 YYNGEE. Here the CDR3 DNA reads TGTGCCAGCAGCGCCCGAACCGGGACTAGCGGGACGGGGACCCAGTACTTC. This translates into CASSARTGTSGTGTQYF. The complete variable domain, with remaining parts taken from reference TRBV9 and TRBJ2-5, reads DSGVTQTPKHLITATGQRVTLRCSPRSGDLSVYWYQQSLDQGLQFLIQYYNGEERAKGNILERFSAQQFPDLHSELNLSSLELGDSALYFCASSARTGTSGTGTQYFGPGTRLLVL.

The chain joins TRBV19 to TRBJ1-2, with a weak D call TRBD1 (5 bases). This CDR3 comprises 14 residues. The germline CDR1 and CDR2 sequences are LNHDA and SQIVND (reference sequence). V was cut by 6 bases and J by 1 base, with 12 bases left in between. CDR3 residues: CASSPGGGNYGYTF. The DNA of the CDR3 is TGTGCCAGTAGCCCTGGGGGGGGTAACTATGGCTACACCTTC.

V is TRBV25-1 and J is TRBJ1-1; a weak D match, TRBD1 (5 bases). This CDR3 comprises 18 residues. Per germline, CDR1 MGHDK and CDR2 SYGVNS. V lost 4 bases to trimming and J lost 0 bases, with 21 bases between them. CDR3 DNA sequence: TGTGCCAGCAGTGGGCGAACAGGAGCTCTGCCTATGAACACTGAAGCTTTCTTT. Protein sequence: CASSGRTGALPMNTEAFF.